One and the same sample provided the 6 T cell receptor beta chains below, sequenced in a study of spatial heterogeneity in lung cancer. In TCRdb, the 5' RACE reads were re-called with MiXCR into one record per CDR3 protein. The data show some 22,000 distinct CDR3 sequences, with roughly 4.5% seen just once and roughly 5% held by the top ten. Time point in this sample: sample taken at primary tumor resection. Whole RNA, which was extracted from tumor, nontumor lung tissue or frozen PBMC, was sequenced without any cell sorting. This sample comprised PBMCs, obtained at surgery. These receptors were obtained from a male donor with early-stage non-small cell lung cancer.

This clonotype appeared many times. This chain connects TRBV2 to TRBJ2-3; either TRBD1 or TRBD2 may fit D (7 bases each). In germline, CDR1 is SNHLY, CDR2 FYNNEI. This CDR3 contains 17 residues. With 2 bases removed from V and 6 bases from J, the gap between germline ends came to 21 bases. The chain's CDR3 is CASSEFPAGLRGDTQYF. CDR3 sequence (DNA): TGTGCCAGCAGTGAATTCCCAGCGGGACTCAGGGGGGATACGCAGTATTTT.

This clonotype was seen ten or more times. This sequence joins TRBV6-5 and TRBJ1-3; tentative D call: TRBD1 (5 bases). Looked up from germline, CDR1 is MNHEY and CDR2 is SVGAGI. Trimming cost V 6 bases and J 1 base, with 13 bases left between them. The length of the CDR3 is 15 residues. CDR3: CASRTDSSSGNTIYF. The CDR3 bases are TGTGCCAGCAGAACCGACAGCTCTTCTGGAAACACCATATATTTT.

The chain recombines TRBV3-1 with TRBJ2-7, with D perhaps being TRBD1 or TRBD2 (6 bases each). From germline, CDR1 is LGHDT and CDR2 YNNKEL (reference sequence). The CDR3 runs 14 residues. V was cut by 4 bases and J by 5 bases, with 15 bases left in between. Written as DNA, the CDR3 is TGTGCCAGCAGCCTTAAGCCTAGGGGGGACGAGCAGTACTTC. Its translation: CASSLKPRGDEQYF.

This clonotype has at least ten counts. The V and J genes are TRBV12-3 or TRBV12-4 and TRBJ1-5; D not resolved. Trimming took off 3 bases at V and 11 bases at J, with 8 bases between the two ends. The CDR3 runs 11 residues. DNA for the CDR3: TGTGCCAGCAGTTTTCGGGATGCCCAGCATTTT. It translates to CASSFRDAQHF.

Relative to its sample, this clonotype is medium-sized. V gene TRBV29-1 combines with J gene TRBJ2-2; D perhaps matches TRBD1 (6 bases). V was clipped by 6 bases and J by 0 bases, with 11 bases between them. CDR1 is SQVTM and CDR2 is ANQGSEA in the germline V gene. CDR3 size: 14 residues. DNA for the CDR3: TGCAGCGTAGAGAGGACAGCGAACACCGGGGAGCTGTTTTTT. It translates to CSVERTANTGELFF.

This clonotype was detected many times. This sequence joins TRBV28 and TRBJ1-5, with unresolved D. CDR3 length: 15 residues. Germline V gives CDR1 MDHEN, CDR2 SYDVKM. V lost 7 bases to trimming and J lost 3 bases, with 16 bases between them. Here the CDR3 DNA reads TGTGCCAGCATCCCTTTGCGTGGAAACAATCAGCCCCAGCATTTT. It yields the protein CASIPLRGNNQPQHF.